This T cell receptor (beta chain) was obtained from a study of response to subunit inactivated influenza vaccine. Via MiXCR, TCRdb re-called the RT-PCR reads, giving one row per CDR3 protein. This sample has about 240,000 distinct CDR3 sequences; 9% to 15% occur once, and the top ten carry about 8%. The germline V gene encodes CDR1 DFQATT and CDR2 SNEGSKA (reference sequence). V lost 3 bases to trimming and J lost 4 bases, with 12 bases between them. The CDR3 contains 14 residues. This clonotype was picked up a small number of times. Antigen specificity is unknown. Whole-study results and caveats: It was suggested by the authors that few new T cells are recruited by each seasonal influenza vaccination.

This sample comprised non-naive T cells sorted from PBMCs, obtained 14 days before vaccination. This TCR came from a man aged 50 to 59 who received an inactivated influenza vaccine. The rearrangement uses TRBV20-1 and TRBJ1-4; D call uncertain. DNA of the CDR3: TGCAGTGCTAGGGAGGGCAGAGATAATGAAAAACTGTTTTTT. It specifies CSAREGRDNEKLFF.